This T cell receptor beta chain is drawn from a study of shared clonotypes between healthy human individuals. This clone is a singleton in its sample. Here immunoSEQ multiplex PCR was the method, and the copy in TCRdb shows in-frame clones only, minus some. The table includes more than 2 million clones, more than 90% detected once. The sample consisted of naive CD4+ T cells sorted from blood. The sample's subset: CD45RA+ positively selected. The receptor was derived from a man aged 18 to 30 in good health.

CDR3 region: CATSGGGRDYGYTF. The CDR3 DNA sequence: TGTGCCACCAGCGGAGGGGGCAGGGACTATGGCTACACCTTC. The chain recombines TRBV15 with TRBJ1-2; 7 bases fit TRBD1. Germline V gene sequence: CDR1 LNHNV, CDR2 YYDKDF (reference sequence). The CDR3 has 14 residues. With V trimmed by 5 bases and J by 3 bases, 6 bases remained unmatched. Full variable domain (remainder filled in from reference TRBV15 and TRBJ1-2): DAMVIQNPRYQVTQFGKPVTLSCSQTLNHNVMYWYQQKSSQAPKLLFHYYDKDFNNEADTPDNFQSRRPNTSFCFLDIRSPGLGDTAMYLCATSGGGRDYGYTFGSGTRLTVV.